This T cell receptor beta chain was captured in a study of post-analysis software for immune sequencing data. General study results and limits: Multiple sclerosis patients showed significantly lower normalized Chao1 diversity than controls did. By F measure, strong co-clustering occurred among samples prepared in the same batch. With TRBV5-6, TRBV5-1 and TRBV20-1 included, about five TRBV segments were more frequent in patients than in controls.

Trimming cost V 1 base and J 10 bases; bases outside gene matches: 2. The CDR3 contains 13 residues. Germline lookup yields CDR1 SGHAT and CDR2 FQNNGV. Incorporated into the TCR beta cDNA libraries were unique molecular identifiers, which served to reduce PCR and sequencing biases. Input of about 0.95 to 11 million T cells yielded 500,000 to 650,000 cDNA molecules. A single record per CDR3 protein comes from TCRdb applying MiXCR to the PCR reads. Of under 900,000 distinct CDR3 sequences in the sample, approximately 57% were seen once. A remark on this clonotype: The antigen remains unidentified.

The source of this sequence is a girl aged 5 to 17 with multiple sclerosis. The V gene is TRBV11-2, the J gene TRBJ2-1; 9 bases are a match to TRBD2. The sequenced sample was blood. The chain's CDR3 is CASSLGLAGEQFF. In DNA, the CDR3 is TGTGCCAGCAGCTTAGGTCTAGCGGGGGAGCAGTTCTTC.